One sample yielded the 3 T cell receptor beta chains listed below, sequenced in a study of regulatory T cells in long-lasting Graves disease. CDR3 regions were amplified by Arm-PCR using iRepertoire HTBI primers to build TCR beta libraries. Via MiXCR, TCRdb re-called the multiplex PCR reads, giving one row per CDR3 protein. The repertoire consists of hundreds of thousands of distinct CDR3 sequences, with less than 20% occurring once and the leading ten covering around a fifth. Time point denoted: newly diagnosed GD, antithyroid drugs for less than 3 months. PBMC RNA served as the TCR library source. Specimen: peripheral blood mononuclear cells (PBMCs), collected at new diagnosis, from a patient treated with antithyroid drugs. All receptors come from a female donor with Graves disease.

This clonotype was detected a few times. The V call is TRBV5-4, the J call TRBJ2-4; 8 nucleotides align to TRBD1. Germline-derived CDR1 and CDR2 are SGHNT and YYREEE (reference sequence). J gave up 2 bases and V 4 bases, and 5 bases lay outside the gene matches. The CDR3 is 15 residues long. CDR3 DNA: TGTGCCAGCAGCCTACAGGGGGGTTCCAAAAACATTCAGTACTTC. Amino acid sequence: CASSLQGGSKNIQYF. Using reference TRBV5-4 and TRBJ2-4 for the parts outside the CDR3, the full variable domain is ETGVTQSPTHLIKTRGQQVTLRCSSQSGHNTVSWYQQALGQGPQFIFQYYREEENGRGNFPPRFSGLQFPNYSSELNVNALELDDSALYLCASSLQGGSKNIQYFGAGTRLSVL.

This clonotype was detected ten times or more. The rearrangement links TRBV2 to TRBJ1-4; D is unclear. The V and J ends lost 11 bases and 4 bases respectively, with 11 bases between them. Germline loops: CDR1 SNHLY, CDR2 FYNNEI. The CDR3 extends over 12 amino acids. This CDR3 is CAGGEYNEKLFF. Here the CDR3 DNA reads TGTGCCGGTGGAGAATATAATGAAAAACTGTTTTTT.

This clonotype was detected ten times or more. The J gene is TRBJ2-2, the V gene TRBV28; no firm D call. Germline V lookup: CDR1 MDHEN, CDR2 SYDVKM. The CDR3 extends over 14 amino acids. V lost 4 bases, J lost 0 bases, and 6 bases lay in between. The CDR3 nucleotides are TGTGCCAGCAGTTCCCCCGCGAACACCGGGGAGCTGTTTTTT. It codes for CASSSPANTGELFF.